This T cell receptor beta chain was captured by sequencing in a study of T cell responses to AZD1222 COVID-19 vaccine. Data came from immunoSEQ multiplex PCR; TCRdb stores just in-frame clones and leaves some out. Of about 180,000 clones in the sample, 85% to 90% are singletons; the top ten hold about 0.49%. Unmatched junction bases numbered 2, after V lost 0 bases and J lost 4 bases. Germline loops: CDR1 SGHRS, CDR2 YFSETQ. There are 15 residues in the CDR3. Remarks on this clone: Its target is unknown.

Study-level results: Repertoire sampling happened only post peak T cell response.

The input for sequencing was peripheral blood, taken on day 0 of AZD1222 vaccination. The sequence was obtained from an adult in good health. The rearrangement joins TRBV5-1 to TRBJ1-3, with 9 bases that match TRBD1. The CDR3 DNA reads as TGCGCCAGCAGCTTGGGACAGGGGGTCGGAAACACCATATATTTT. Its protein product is CASSLGQGVGNTIYF.